Included here is one T cell receptor (beta chain) sequence, with context. Its target antigen remains unknown. Per-base qualities were not stored, and no clone one base away is much larger. Participants in the prospective study were aged about 18 to 95 years, lived in under 30 United States geographic areas, and enrolled through a virtual design. In the prospective study, participants were assigned to cohorts based on the clinical history participants reported in a screening survey and a study questionnaire. Recovered participants in ImmuneRACE Cohort 3 were defined by two consecutive negative NP/OP PCR tests, clearance by a healthcare professional, or resolution of symptoms. In the prospective study, whole blood, serum and a nasopharyngeal or oropharyngeal swab were collected from each participant by mobile phlebotomists. Over a roughly 2-month period, participants in the prospective study had the option of providing additional blood draws and questionnaires. Blood samples from the prospective study were shipped frozen or at room temperature prior to DNA extraction.

This sample was taken from a study of blood T cell repertoires in COVID-19 (dated by TCRdb to between 2020 and 2021). Study-level background: Collaborator samples came from the United States, Italy and Spain and covered acute and convalescent phases of COVID-19. The dataset comprised deeply sampled blood TCRbeta repertoires from subjects exposed to, actively infected with, or recovered from COVID-19. Where available, HLA class I and class II types were taken from metadata supplied by the sample provider and were not determined by assay-based typing. The material from the prospective study consisted of cDNA or gDNA derived from T cells, B-cell-depleted T cells, or PBMCs. The samples were drawn from two sources: the first 160 participants of the ongoing ImmuneRACE study, and 1,200 or so subjects contributed by 6 global collaborators. The repertoires were released in a freely available public database intended as a resource for research on the immune response to SARS-CoV-2. Nearly every sample came with metadata listing a de-identified subject ID, COVID-19 status, age in years and sex. Study-level results and caveats: The amount of clinical and demographic metadata varied by source and participant and was provided uncurated.

The immunoSEQ Assay, a bias-controlled multiplex PCR, was used to amplify TCRbeta CDR3 regions from genomic DNA. Processing in the source paper ran as follows. The number of nucleated cells in each sample was estimated from the amplification of reference gene primers within the assay. To quantify the absolute abundance of each unique TCRbeta CDR3 rearrangement, sequence reads were collapsed and filtered. Productive Simpson clonality was computed per sample as the square root of Simpson's diversity index over productive rearrangements. Drawn from immuneACCESS, this table holds only the in-frame rearrangements with V and J called that TCRdb kept. Clones are partly lost; checked studies trace under half to an unresolved V gene and leave the rest unexplained. For V, J and clone size, that table is used; D and trimming come from the DNA. A total of approximately 300,000 clones appear in this sample, 86% of them only once. The top ten constitute about 10% of the sample.

The sequence derives from a woman aged 18-30 years who had recovered from COVID-19. The material sequenced was PBMCs or T cells enriched from blood (not recorded which).

The CDR3: CAIRDRGPFYYGYTF. The sequenced DNA is TGTGCCATCAGGGACAGGGGGCCTTTCTATTATGGCTACACCTTC. The rearrangement joined TRBV28 to TRBJ1-2; 12 nucleotides in the junction match TRBD1. CDR1 and CDR2 (MDHEN, SYDVKM) derive from the germline V gene. The CDR3 covers 15 residues, taking in both the cysteine and the phenylalanine. Only the CDR3 DNA stays, 45 bases, in frame from base 1. Here V drops 10 bases and J drops 5 bases, and the junction holds 11 bases not matched to any gene.